Here is one T cell receptor beta chain with its context. The antigen is unknown. This specimen belongs to a study of CD8 T cells in ankylosing spondylitis. Broader study findings: Blood from ankylosing spondylitis patients appeared to carry a characteristic roughly eight-variant TCR beta motif.

This CDR3 comprises 16 residues. The trim removed 6 bases at V and 5 bases at J, leaving 14 bases unmatched. Germline loops: CDR1 SGHRS, CDR2 YFSETQ. Construction of TCR beta libraries was performed using quantitative 5'-RACE with molecular barcodes. A single record per CDR3 protein comes from TCRdb applying MiXCR to the 5' RACE reads. The sample lists approximately 400,000 distinct CDR3 sequences, 17% seen once, with 0.85% to 1.3% in the top ten. The sample consisted of blood, either unsorted or a sorted T cell fraction (not recorded which). V and J are TRBV5-1 and TRBJ2-1, with 7 nucleotides matching TRBD1. This receptor was identified in a male donor with ankylosing spondylitis. The CDR3 region has the DNA TGCGCCAGCAACCCTATTTCCGGGACAGAAAACAATGAGCAGTTCTTC. It codes for CASNPISGTENNEQFF.